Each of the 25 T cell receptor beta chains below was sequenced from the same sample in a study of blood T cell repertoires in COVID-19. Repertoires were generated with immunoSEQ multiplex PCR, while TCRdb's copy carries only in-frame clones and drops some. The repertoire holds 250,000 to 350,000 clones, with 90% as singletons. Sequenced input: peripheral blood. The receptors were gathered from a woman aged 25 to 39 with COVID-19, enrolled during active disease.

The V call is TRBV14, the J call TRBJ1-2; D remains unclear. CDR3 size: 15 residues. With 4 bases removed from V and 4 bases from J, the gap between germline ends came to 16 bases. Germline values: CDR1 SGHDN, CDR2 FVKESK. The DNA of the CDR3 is TGTGCCAGCAGCCGCGGCCTTCCGCCCCCCTATGGCTACACCTTC. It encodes CASSRGLPPPYGYTF.

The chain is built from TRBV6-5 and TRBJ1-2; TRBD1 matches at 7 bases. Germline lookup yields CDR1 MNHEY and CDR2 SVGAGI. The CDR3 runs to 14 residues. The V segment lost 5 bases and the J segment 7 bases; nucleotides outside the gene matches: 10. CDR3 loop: CASSRTETGSGYTF. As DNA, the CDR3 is TGTGCCAGCAGTCGAACCGAGACAGGGTCTGGCTACACCTTC.

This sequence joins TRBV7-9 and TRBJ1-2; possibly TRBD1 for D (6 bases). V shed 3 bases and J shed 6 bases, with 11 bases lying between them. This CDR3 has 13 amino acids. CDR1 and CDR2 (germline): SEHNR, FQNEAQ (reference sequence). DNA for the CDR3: TGTGCCAGCAGCTTCGGGGGGGCCGATGGCTACACCTTC. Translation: CASSFGGADGYTF. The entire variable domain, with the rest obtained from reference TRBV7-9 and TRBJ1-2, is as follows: DTGVSQNPRHKITKRGQNVTFRCDPISEHNRLYWYRQTLGQGPEFLTYFQNEAQLEKSRLLSDRFSAERPKGSFSTLEIQRTEQGDSAMYLCASSFGGADGYTFGSGTRLTVV.

CDR3 sequence: CARGLAGVSRDTQYF. The DNA for the CDR3 is TGTGCCAGAGGACTAGCGGGAGTTTCAAGAGATACGCAGTATTTT. The chain uses TRBV2 and TRBJ2-3, with 13 bases fitting TRBD2. There are 15 residues in the CDR3. V shed 9 bases and J 5 bases; nucleotides not matched to a gene: 8. Germline values: CDR1 SNHLY, CDR2 FYNNEI.

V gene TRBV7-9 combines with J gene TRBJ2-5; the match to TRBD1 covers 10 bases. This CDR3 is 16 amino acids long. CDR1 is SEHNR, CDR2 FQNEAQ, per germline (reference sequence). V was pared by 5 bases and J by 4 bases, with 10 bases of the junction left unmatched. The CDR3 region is CASSADRGQGGETQYF. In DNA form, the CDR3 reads TGTGCCAGCAGCGCCGACAGGGGGCAGGGAGGAGAGACCCAGTACTTC.

CDR3 protein: CASSQDLRTAEAFF. The CDR3 DNA reads as TGTGCCAGCAGCCAAGATCTAAGGACAGCTGAAGCTTTCTTT. The J gene is TRBJ1-1, the V gene TRBV3-1 (or the pseudogene TRBV3-2), with D maybe TRBD1 (6 bases). In germline, CDR1 is LGHDT, CDR2 YNNKEL (reference sequence). This CDR3 is built from 14 residues. V lost 0 bases and J 6 bases, leaving 11 bases between the germline ends.

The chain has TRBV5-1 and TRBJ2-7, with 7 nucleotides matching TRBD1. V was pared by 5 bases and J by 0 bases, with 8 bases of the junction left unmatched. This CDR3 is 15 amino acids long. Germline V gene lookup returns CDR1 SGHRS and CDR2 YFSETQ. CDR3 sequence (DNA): TGCGCCAGCAGGAGACAGGGTACCGTCTCCTACGAGCAGTACTTC. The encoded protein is CASRRQGTVSYEQYF.

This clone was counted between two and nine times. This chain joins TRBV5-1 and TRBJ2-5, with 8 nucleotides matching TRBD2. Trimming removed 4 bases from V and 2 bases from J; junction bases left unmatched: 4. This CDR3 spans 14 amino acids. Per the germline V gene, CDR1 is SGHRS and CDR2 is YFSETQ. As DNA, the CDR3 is TGCGCCAGCAGCATTAGCGGGGAACAAGAGACCCAGTACTTC. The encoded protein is CASSISGEQETQYF.

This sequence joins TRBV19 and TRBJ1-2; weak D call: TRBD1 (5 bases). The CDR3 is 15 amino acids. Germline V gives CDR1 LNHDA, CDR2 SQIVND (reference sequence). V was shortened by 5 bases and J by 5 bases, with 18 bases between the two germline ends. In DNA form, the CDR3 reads TGTGCCAGTAGTGATAAGGGGCAGTTTACTTATGGCTACACCTTC. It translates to CASSDKGQFTYGYTF.

The CDR3 is CAWNHGRGNTGELFF. DNA for the CDR3: TGTGCCTGGAATCACGGGAGAGGCAACACCGGGGAGCTGTTTTTT. This sequence joins TRBV30 and TRBJ2-2, with TRBD2 as a possible D gene (6 bases). The V end was cut by 4 bases, the J end by 2 bases, with 14 bases between. There are 15 residues in the CDR3. Looked up from germline, CDR1 is GTSNPN and CDR2 is SVGIG (reference sequence).

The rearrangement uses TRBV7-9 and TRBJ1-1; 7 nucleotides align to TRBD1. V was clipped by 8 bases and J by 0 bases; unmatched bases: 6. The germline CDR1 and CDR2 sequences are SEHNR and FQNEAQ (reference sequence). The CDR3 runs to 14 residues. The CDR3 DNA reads TGTGCCAGCTGGGGGACAGCCATGAACACTGAAGCTTTCTTT. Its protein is CASWGTAMNTEAFF.

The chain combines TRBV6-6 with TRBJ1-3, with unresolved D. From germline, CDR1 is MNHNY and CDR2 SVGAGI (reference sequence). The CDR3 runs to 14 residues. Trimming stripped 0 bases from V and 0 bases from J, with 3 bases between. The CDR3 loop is CASSYSASGNTIYF. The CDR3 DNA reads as TGTGCCAGCAGTTACTCAGCCTCTGGAAACACCATATATTTT.

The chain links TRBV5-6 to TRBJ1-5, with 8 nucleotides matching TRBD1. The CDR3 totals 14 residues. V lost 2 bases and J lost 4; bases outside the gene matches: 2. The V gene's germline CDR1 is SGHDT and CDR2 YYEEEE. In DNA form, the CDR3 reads TGTGCCAGCAGCTTCCGGACAGGGAATCAGCCCCAGCATTTT. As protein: CASSFRTGNQPQHF.

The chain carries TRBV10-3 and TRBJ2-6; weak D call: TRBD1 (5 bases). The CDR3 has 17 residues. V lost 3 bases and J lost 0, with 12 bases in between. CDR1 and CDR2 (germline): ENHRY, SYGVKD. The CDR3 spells CAISEGDSSSGANVLTF. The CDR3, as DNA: TGTGCCATCAGTGAAGGAGACAGTTCCTCTGGGGCCAACGTCCTGACTTTC.

CDR3: CASSVGASGSYEQYF. CDR3 bases: TGTGCCAGCAGCGTAGGGGCTAGCGGGAGCTACGAGCAGTACTTC. This chain connects TRBV9 to TRBJ2-7; 10 bases align to TRBD2. V was pared by 0 bases and J by 3 bases, with 3 bases of the junction left unmatched. In germline, CDR1 is SGDLS, CDR2 YYNGEE. The length of the CDR3 is 15 residues.

DNA of the CDR3: TGCGCCAGCAGCTTGGACATCCCTAACACTGAAGCTTTCTTT. Translated: CASSLDIPNTEAFF. The chain combines TRBV5-1 with TRBJ1-1; D not resolved. CDR1 is SGHRS, CDR2 YFSETQ, per germline. The CDR3 is 14 amino acids. The V end was cut by 0 bases, the J end by 2 bases, with 8 bases between.

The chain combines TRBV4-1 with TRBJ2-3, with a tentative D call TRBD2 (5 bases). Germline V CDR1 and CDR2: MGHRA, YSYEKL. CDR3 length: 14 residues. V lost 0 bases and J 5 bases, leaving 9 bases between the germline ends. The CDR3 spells CASSQEIRGDTQYF. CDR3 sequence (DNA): TGCGCCAGCAGCCAAGAGATTCGGGGAGATACGCAGTATTTT.

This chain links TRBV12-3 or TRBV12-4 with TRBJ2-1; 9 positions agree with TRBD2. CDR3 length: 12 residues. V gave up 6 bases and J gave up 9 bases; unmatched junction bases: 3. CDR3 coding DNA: TGTGCCAGCAGACCGACTAGCGGTGAGCAGTTCTTC. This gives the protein CASRPTSGEQFF.

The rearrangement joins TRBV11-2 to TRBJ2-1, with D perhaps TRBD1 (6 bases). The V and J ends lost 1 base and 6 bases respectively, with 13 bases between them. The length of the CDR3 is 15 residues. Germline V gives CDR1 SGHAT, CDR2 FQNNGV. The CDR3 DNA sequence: TGTGCCAGCAGCTTAGGGGACAACCTTGGCAATGAGCAGTTCTTC. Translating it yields CASSLGDNLGNEQFF.

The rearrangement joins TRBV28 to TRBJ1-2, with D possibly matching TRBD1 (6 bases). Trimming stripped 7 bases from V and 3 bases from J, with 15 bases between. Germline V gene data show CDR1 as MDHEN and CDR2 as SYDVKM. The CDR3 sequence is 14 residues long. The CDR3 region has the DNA TGTGCCAGCACGAGGGCCAACAGGGACTATGGCTACACCTTC. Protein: CASTRANRDYGYTF.

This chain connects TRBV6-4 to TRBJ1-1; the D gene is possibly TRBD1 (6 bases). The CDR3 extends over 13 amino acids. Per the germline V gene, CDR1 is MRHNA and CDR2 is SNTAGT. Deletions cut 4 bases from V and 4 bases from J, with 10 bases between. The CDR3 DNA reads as TGTGCCAGCAGTGTAGGGGGAAGCACTGAAGCTTTCTTT. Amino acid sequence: CASSVGGSTEAFF.

CDR3 protein: CASSNIQGSQPQHF. The DNA for the CDR3 is TGTGCCAGCAGCAATATTCAGGGATCTCAGCCCCAGCATTTT. The genes are TRBV21-1 and TRBJ1-5; the table's D gene call, TRBD1, was not cross checked with the DNA. TRBV21-1 is noted as a pseudogene. The CDR3 loop spans 14 amino acids.

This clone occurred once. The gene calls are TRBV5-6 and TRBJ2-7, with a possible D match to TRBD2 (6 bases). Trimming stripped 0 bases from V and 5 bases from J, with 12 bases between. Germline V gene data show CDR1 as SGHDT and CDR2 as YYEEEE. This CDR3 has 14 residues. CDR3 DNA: TGTGCCAGCAGCTTGGTCGCGGGGACGAACGAGCAGTACTTC. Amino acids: CASSLVAGTNEQYF.

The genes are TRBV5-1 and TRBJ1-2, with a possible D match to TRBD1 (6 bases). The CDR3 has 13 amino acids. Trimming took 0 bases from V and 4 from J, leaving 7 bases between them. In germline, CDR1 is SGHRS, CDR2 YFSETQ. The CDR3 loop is CASSLEGGYGYTF. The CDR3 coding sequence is TGCGCCAGCAGCTTGGAAGGGGGCTATGGCTACACCTTC.

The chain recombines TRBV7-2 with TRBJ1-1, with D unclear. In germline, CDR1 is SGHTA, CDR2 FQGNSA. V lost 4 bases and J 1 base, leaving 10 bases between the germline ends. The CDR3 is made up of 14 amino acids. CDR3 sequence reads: CASSSYTPNTEAFF. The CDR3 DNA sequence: TGTGCCAGCAGCTCATACACCCCGAACACTGAAGCTTTCTTT.